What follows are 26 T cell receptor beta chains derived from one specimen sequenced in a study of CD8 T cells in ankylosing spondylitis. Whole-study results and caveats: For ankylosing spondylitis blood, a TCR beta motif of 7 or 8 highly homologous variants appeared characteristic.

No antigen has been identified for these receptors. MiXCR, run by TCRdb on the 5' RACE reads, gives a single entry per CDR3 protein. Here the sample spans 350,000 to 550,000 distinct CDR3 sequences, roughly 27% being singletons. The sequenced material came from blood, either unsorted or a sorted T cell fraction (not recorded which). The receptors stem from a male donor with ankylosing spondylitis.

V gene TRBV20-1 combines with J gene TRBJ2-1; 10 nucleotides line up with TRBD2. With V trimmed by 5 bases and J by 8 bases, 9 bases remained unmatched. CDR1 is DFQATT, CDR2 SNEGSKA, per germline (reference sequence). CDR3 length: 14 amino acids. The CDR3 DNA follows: TGCAGTGCTTCGACTAGCGGGTGGGGGGATGAGCAGTTCTTC. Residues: CSASTSGWGDEQFF.

The CDR3 reads CASSTQKTGLNTEAFF. The CDR3 nucleotides read TGCGCCAGCAGCACCCAGAAGACAGGGCTGAACACTGAAGCTTTCTTT. This sequence joins TRBV5-1 and TRBJ1-1, with TRBD1 identical over 7 bases. This CDR3 is 16 amino acids long. After removal of 4 bases from V and 0 bases from J, the junction contained 9 bases not matched to a gene. The germline V gene has CDR1 SGHRS and CDR2 YFSETQ.

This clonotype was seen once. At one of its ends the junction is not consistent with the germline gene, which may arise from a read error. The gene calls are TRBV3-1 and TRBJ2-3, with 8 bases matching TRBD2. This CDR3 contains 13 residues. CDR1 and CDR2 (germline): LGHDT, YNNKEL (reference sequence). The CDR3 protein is CASSRAGVDTAAF. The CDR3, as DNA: TGTGCCAGCAGCCGAGCGGGGGTCGATACGGCCGCGTTT.

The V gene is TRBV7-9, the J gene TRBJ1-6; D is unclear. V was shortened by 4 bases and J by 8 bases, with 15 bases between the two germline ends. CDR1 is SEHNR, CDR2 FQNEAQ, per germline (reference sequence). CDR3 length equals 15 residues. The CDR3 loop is CASSWTLGPDSPLHF. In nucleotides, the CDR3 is TGTGCCAGCAGCTGGACTTTGGGTCCAGATTCACCCCTCCACTTT.

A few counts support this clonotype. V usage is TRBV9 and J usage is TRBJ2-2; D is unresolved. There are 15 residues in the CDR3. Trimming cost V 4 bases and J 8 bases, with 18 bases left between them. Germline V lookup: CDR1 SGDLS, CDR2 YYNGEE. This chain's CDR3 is CASSTTGLKTGELFF. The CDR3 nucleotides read TGTGCCAGCAGCACAACCGGGCTAAAGACGGGGGAGCTGTTTTTT.

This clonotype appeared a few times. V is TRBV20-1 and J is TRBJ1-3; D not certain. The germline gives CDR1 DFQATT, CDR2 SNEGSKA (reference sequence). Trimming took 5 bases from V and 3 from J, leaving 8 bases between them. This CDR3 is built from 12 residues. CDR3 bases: TGCAGTGCTCCCGGGCTTGGAAACACCATATATTTT. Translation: CSAPGLGNTIYF.

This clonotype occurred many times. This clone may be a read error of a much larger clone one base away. CDR3 DNA: TGTGCCAGCAGATTCGGGGAGACCCAGTACTTC. Amino acids: CASRFGETQYF. The chain joins TRBV12-3 or TRBV12-4 to TRBJ2-5, with D unresolved. There are 11 residues in the CDR3. V dropped 6 bases and J dropped 5 bases, with 7 bases sitting between them.

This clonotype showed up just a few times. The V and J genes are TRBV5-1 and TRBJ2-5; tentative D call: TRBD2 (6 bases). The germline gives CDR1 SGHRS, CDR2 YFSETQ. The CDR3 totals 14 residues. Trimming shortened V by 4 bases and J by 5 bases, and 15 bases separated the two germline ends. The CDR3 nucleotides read TGCGCCAGCAGCCCGCAGACTAGAAGGGAGACCCAGTACTTC. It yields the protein CASSPQTRRETQYF.

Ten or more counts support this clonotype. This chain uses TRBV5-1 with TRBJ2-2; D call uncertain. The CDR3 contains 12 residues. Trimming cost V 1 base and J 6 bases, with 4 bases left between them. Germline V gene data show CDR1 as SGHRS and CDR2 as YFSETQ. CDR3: CASSLFSGELFF. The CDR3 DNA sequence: TGCGCCAGCAGCTTGTTTTCCGGGGAGCTGTTTTTT.

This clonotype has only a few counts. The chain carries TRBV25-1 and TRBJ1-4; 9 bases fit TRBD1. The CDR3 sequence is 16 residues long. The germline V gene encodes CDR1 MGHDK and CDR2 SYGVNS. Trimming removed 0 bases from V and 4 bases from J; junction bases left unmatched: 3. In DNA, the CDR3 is TGTGCCAGCAGTGAATATTGGGGACAGGGTAATGAAAAACTGTTTTTT. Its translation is CASSEYWGQGNEKLFF.

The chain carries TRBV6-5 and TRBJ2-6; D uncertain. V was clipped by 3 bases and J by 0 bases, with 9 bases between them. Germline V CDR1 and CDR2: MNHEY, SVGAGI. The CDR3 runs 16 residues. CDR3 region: CASSYSWSSGANVLTF. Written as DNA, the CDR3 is TGTGCCAGCAGTTATTCTTGGTCCTCTGGGGCCAACGTCCTGACTTTC.

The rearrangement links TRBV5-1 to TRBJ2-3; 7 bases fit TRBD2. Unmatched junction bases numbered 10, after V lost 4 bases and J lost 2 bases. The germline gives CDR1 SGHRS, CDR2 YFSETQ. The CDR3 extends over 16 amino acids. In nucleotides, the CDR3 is TGCGCCAGCAGCCGTAGTCTAGCGGTTATCACAGATACGCAGTATTTT. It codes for CASSRSLAVITDTQYF.

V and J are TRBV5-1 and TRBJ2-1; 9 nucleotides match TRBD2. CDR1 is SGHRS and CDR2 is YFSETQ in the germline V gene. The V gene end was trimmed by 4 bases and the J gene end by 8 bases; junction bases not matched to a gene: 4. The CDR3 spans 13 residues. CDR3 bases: TGCGCCAGCAGCGAGGGACTAGCTTATGAGCAGTTCTTC. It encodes CASSEGLAYEQFF.

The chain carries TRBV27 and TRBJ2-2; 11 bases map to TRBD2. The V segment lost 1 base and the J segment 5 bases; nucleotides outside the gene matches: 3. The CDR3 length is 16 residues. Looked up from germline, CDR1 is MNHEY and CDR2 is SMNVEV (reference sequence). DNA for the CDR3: TGTGCCAGCAGTTTATTAGCGGGAGGGCCTACCGGGGAGCTGTTTTTT. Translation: CASSLLAGGPTGELFF.

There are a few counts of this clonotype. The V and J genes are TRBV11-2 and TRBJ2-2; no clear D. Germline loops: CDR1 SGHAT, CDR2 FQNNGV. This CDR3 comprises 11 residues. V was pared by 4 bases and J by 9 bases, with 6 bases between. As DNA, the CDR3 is TGTGCCAGCAGCTCGCTAAGGGAGCTGTTTTTT. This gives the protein CASSSLRELFF.

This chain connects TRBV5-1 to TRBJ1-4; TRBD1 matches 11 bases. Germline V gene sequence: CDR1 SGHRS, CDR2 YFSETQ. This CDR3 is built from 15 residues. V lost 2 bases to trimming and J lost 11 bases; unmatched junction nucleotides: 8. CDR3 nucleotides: TGCGCCAGCAGCTTTGGGACAGGGGGACTCGGGAAACTGTTTTTT. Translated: CASSFGTGGLGKLFF.

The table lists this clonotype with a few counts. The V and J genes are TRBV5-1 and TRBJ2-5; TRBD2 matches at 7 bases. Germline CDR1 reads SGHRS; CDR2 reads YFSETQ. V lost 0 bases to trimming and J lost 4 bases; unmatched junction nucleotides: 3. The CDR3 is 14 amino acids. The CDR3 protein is CASSLVREGETQYF. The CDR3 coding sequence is TGCGCCAGCAGCTTGGTCAGGGAGGGAGAGACCCAGTACTTC.

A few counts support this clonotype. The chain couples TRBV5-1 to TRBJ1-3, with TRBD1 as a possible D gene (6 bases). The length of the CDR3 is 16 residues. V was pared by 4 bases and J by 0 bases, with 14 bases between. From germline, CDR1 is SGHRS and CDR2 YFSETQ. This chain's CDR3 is CASSPTGLFSGNTIYF. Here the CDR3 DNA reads TGCGCCAGCAGCCCGACAGGCCTTTTCTCTGGAAACACCATATATTTT.

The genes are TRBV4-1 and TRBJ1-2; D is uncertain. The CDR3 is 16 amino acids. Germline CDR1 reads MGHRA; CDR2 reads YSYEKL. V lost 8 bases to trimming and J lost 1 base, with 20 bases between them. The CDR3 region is CASGAVAAANNYGYTF. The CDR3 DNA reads TGCGCCAGCGGCGCCGTAGCGGCAGCGAATAACTATGGCTACACCTTC.

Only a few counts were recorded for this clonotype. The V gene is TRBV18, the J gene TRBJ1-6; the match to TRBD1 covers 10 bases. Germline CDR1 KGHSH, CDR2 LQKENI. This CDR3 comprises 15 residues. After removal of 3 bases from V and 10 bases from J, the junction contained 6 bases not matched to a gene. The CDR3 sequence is CASSPTPGQGSPLHF. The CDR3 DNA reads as TGTGCCAGCTCACCTACGCCGGGACAGGGGTCACCCCTCCACTTT.

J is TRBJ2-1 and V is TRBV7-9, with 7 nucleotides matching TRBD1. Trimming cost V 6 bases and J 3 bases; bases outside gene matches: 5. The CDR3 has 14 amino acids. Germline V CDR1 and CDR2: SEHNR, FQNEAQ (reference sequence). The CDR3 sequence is CASRTGMYYNEQFF. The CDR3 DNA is TGTGCCAGCAGGACAGGGATGTACTACAATGAGCAGTTCTTC.

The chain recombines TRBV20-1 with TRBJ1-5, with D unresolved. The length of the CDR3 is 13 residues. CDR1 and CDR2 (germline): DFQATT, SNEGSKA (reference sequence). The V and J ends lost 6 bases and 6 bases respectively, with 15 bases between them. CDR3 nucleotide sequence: TGCAGTGCCACTATTTCACGAGGTCAGCCCCAGCATTTT. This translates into CSATISRGQPQHF.

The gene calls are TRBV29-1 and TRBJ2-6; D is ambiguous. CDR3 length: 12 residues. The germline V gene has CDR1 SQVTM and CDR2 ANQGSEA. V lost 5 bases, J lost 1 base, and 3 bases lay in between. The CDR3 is CSVKSGANVLTF. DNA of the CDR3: TGCAGCGTTAAGTCTGGGGCCAACGTCCTGACTTTC.

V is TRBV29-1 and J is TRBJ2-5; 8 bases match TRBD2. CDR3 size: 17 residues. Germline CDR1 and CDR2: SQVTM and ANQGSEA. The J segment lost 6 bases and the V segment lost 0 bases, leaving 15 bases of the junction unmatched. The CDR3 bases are TGCAGCGTTGAAGATCTCTGGCGGGCGGGAGGACGGCAGACCCAGTACTTC. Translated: CSVEDLWRAGGRQTQYF.

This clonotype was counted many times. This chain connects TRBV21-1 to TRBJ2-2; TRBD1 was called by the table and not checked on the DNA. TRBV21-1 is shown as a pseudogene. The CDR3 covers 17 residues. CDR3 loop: CASSKVDLGPTTGELFF. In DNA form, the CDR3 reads TGTGCCAGCAGCAAAGTGGATCTGGGACCGACCACCGGGGAGCTGTTTTTT.

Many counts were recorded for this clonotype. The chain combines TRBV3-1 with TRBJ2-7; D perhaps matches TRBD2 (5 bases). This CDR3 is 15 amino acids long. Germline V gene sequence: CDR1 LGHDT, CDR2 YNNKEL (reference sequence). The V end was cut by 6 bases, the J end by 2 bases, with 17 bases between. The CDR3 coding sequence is TGTGCCAGCAGTCCCTACCCGGGGAGCGCCTACGAGCAGTACTTC. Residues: CASSPYPGSAYEQYF.